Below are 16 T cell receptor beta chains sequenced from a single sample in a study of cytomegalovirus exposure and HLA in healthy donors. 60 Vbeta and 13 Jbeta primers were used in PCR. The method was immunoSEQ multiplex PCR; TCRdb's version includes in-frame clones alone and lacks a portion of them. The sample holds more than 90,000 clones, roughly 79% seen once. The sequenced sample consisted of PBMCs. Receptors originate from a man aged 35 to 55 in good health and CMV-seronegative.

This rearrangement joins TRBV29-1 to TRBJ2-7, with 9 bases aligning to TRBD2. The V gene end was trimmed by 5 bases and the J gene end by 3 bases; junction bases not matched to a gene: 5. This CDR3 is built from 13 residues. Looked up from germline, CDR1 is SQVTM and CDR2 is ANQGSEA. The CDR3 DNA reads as TGCAGCGTTTCTAGCGGGGCCGTCTACGAGCAGTACTTC. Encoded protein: CSVSSGAVYEQYF.

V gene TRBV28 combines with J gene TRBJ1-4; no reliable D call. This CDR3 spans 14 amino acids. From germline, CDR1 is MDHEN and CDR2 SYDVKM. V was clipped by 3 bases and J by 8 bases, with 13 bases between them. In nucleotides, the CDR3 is TGTGCCAGCAGTTTGTCGCACGCAGGAGAAAAACTGTTTTTT. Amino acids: CASSLSHAGEKLFF.

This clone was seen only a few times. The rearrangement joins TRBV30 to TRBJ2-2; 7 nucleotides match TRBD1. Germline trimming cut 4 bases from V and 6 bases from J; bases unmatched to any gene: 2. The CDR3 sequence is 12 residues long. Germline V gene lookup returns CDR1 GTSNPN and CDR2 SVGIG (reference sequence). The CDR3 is CAWTTGAGELFF. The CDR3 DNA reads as TGTGCCTGGACCACAGGGGCCGGGGAGCTGTTTTTT.

CDR3 nucleotides: TGTGCCAGCAGCCCGGGGGGGCTAGCGCGTTACGAGCAGTACTTC. It yields the protein CASSPGGLARYEQYF. The gene calls are TRBV7-9 and TRBJ2-7; 8 bases line up with TRBD2. Germline loops: CDR1 SEHNR, CDR2 FQNEAQ (reference sequence). The J segment lost 4 bases and the V segment lost 5 bases, leaving 10 bases of the junction unmatched. This CDR3 spans 15 amino acids.

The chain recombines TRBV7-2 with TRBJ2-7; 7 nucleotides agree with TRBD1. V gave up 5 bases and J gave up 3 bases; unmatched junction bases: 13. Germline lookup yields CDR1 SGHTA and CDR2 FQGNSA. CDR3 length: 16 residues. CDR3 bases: TGTGCCAGCAGCATCTGGACGACAGGGCGCGGCTACGAGCAGTACTTC. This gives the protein CASSIWTTGRGYEQYF.

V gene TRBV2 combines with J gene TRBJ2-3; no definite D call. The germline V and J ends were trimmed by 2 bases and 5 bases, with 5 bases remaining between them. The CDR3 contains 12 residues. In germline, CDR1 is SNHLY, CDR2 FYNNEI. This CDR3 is CASSERLDTQYF. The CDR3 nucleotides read TGTGCCAGCAGTGAACGTTTAGATACGCAGTATTTT.

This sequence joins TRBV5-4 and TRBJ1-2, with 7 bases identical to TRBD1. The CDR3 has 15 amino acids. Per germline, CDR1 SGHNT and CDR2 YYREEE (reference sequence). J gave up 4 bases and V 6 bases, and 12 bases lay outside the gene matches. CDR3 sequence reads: CASTSLRGLIYGYTF. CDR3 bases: TGTGCCAGCACATCTCTGAGGGGGCTAATCTATGGCTACACCTTC. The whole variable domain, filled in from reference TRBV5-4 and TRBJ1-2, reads ETGVTQSPTHLIKTRGQQVTLRCSSQSGHNTVSWYQQALGQGPQFIFQYYREEENGRGNFPPRFSGLQFPNYSSELNVNALELDDSALYLCASTSLRGLIYGYTFGSGTRLTVV.

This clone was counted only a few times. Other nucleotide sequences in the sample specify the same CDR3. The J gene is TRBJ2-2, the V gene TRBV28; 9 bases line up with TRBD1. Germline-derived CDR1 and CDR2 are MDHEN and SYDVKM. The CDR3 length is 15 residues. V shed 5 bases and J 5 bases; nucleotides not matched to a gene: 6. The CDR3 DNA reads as TGTGCCAGCAGTCCCGGGACAGGGCGGACCGGGGAGCTGTTTTTT. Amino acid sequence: CASSPGTGRTGELFF.

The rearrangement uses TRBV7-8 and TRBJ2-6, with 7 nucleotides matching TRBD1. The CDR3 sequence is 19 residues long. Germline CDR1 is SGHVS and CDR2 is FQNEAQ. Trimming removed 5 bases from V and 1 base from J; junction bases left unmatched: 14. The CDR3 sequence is CASSTPEATGKSGANVLTF. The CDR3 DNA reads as TGTGCCAGCAGCACCCCAGAGGCGACAGGGAAATCTGGGGCCAACGTCCTGACTTTC.

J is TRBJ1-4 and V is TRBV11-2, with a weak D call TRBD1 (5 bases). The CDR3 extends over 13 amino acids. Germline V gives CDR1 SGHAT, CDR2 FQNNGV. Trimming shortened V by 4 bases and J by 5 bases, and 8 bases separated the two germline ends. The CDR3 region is CASSSRQNEKLFF. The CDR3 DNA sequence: TGTGCCAGCAGCTCACGACAGAATGAAAAACTGTTTTTT.

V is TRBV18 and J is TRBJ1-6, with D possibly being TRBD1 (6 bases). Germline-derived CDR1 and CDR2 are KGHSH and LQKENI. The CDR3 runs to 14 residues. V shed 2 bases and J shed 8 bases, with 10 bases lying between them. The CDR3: CASSPSGADSPLHF. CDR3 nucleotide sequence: TGTGCCAGCTCACCATCAGGGGCGGATTCACCCCTCCACTTT.

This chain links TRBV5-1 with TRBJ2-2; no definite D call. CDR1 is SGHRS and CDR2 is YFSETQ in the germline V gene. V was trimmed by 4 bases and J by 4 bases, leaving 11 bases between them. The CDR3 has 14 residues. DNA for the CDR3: TGCGCCAGCAGCCAACAACCAATCACCGGGGAGCTGTTTTTT. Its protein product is CASSQQPITGELFF.

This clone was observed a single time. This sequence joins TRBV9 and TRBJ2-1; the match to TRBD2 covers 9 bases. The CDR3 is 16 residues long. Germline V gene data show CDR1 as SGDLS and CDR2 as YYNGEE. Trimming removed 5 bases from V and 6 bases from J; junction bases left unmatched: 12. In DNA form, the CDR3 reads TGTGCCAGCAGAGAGGGAGCGGGAGGAGAAAGCAATGAGCAGTTCTTC. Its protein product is CASREGAGGESNEQFF.

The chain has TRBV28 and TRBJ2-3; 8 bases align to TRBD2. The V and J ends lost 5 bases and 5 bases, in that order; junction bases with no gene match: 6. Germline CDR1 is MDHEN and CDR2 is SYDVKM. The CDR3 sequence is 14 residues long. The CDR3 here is CASSSGGEEDTQYF. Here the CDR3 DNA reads TGTGCCAGCAGTAGCGGGGGAGAAGAAGATACGCAGTATTTT.

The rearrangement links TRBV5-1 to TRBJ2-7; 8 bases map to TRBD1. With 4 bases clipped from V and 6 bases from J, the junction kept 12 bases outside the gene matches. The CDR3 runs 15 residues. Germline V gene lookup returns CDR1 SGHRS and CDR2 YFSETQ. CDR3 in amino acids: CASSAGQGAMVEQYF. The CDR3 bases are TGCGCCAGCAGCGCTGGCCAGGGGGCTATGGTCGAGCAGTACTTC. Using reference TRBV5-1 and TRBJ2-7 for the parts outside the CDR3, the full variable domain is KAGVTQTPRYLIKTRGQQVTLSCSPISGHRSVSWYQQTPGQGLQFLFEYFSETQRNKGNFPGRFSGRQFSNSRSEMNVSTLELGDSALYLCASSAGQGAMVEQYFGPGTRLTVT.

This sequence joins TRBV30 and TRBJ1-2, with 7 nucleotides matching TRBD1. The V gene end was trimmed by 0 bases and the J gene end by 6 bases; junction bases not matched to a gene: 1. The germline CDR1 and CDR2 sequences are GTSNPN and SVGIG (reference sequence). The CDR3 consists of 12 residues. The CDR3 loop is CAWSVGGNGYTF. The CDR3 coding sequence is TGTGCCTGGAGTGTAGGGGGCAATGGCTACACCTTC.